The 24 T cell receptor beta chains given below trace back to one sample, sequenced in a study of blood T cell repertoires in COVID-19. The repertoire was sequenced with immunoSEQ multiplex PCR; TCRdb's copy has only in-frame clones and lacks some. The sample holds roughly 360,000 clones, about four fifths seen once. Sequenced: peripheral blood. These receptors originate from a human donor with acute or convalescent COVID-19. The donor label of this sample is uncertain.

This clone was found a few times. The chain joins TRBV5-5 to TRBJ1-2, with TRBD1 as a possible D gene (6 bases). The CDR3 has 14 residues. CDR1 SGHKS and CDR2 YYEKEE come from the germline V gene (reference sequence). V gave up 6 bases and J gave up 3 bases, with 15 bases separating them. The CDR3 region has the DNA TGTGCCAGCAACTCCGGACAGACGGACTATGGCTACACCTTC. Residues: CASNSGQTDYGYTF.

The CDR3 sequence is CATLNRDRDYEQYF. As DNA, the CDR3 is TGTGCCACCCTAAACCGGGACAGGGATTACGAGCAGTACTTC. V gene TRBV2 combines with J gene TRBJ2-7; 9 bases map to TRBD1. The germline CDR1 and CDR2 sequences are SNHLY and FYNNEI. Unmatched junction bases numbered 11, after V lost 10 bases and J lost 4 bases. This CDR3 comprises 14 residues.

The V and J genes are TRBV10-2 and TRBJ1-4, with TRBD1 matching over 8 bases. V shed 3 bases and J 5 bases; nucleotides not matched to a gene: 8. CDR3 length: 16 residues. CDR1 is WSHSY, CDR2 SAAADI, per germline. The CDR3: CASSDMPGGGNEKLFF. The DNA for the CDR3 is TGCGCCAGCAGTGATATGCCAGGGGGCGGGAATGAAAAACTGTTTTTT.

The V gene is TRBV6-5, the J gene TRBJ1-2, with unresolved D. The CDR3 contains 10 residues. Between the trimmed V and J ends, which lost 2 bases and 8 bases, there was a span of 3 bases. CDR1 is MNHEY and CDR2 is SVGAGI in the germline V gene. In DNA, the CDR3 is TGTGCCAGCAGTTACCGGGGCTACACCTTC. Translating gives CASSYRGYTF.

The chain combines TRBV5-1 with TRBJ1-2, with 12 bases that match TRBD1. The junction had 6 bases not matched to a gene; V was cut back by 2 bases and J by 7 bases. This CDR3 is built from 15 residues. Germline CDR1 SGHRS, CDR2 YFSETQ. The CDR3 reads CASSLGTGGAGGYTF. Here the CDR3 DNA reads TGCGCCAGCAGCTTAGGGACAGGGGGCGCAGGTGGCTACACCTTC.

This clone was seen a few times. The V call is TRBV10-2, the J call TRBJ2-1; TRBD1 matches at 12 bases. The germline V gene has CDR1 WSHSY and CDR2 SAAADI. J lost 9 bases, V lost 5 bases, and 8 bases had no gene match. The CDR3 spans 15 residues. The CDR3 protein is CASSRGTGGLSEQFF. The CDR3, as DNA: TGCGCCAGCAGTCGGGGGACAGGGGGCTTGAGTGAGCAGTTCTTC.

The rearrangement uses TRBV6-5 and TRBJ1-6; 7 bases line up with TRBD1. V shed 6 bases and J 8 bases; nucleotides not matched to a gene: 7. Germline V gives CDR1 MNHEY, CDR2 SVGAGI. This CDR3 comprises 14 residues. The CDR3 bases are TGTGCCAGCAGGAGGGCAGGGGGGCATTCACCCCTCCACTTT. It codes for CASRRAGGHSPLHF.

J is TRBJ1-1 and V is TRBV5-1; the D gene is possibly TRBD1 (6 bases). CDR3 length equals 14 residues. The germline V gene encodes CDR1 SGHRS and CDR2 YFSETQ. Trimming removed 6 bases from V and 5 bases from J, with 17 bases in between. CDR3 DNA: TGCGCCAGCACCCAAGGGGGTGGCGGTACTGAAGCTTTCTTT. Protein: CASTQGGGGTEAFF.

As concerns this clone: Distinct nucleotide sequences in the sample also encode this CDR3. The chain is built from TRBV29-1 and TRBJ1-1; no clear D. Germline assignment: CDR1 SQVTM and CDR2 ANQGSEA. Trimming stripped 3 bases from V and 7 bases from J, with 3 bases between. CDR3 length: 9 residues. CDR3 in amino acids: CSVDSEAFF. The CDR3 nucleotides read TGCAGCGTTGATAGTGAAGCTTTCTTT.

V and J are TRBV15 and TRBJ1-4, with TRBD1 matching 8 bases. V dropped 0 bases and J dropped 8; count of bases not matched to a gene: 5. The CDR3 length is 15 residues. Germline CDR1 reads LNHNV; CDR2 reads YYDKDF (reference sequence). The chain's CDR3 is CATSRDQGAGEKLFF. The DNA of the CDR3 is TGTGCCACCAGCAGAGATCAGGGGGCTGGGGAAAAACTGTTTTTT.

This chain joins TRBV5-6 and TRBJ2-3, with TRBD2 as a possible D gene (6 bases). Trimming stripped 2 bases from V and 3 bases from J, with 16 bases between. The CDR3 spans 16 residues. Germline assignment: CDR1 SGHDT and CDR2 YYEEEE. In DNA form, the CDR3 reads TGTGCCAGCAGCTTTCAGGGACTTCCAGGTACAGATACGCAGTATTTT. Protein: CASSFQGLPGTDTQYF. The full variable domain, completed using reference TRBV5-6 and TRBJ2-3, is DAGVTQSPTHLIKTRGQQVTLRCSPKSGHDTVSWYQQALGQGPQFIFQYYEEEERQRGNFPDRFSGHQFPNYSSELNVNALLLGDSALYLCASSFQGLPGTDTQYFGPGTRLTVL.

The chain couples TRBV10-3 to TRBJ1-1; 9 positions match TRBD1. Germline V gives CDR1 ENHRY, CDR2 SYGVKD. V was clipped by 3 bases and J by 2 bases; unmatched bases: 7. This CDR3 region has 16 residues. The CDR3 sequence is CAISEPGQGGNTEAFF. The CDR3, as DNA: TGTGCCATCAGTGAACCGGGACAGGGAGGAAACACTGAAGCTTTCTTT.

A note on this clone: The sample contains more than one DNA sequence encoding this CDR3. The CDR3 reads CASSLGAGLEETQYF. CDR3 sequence (DNA): TGTGCCAGCAGCTTGGGTGCGGGGCTTGAAGAGACCCAGTACTTC. The J gene is TRBJ2-5, the V gene TRBV11-3; possibly TRBD2 for D (6 bases). The V and J ends lost 3 bases and 3 bases respectively, with 14 bases between them. The germline V gene has CDR1 SGHNT and CDR2 YENEEA. The CDR3 sequence is 15 residues long.

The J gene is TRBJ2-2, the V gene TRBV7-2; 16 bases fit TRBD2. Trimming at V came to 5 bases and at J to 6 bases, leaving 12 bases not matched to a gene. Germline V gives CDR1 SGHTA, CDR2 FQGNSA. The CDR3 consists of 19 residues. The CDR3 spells CASSPPLGLAGGPAGELFF. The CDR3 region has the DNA TGTGCCAGCAGCCCACCGTTGGGACTAGCGGGGGGGCCCGCCGGGGAGCTGTTTTTT.

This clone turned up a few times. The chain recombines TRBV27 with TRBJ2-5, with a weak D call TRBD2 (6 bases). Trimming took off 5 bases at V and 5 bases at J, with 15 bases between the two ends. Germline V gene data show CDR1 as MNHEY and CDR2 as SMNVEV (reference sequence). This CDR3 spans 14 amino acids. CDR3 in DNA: TGTGCCAGCAGTCCCCGGGACTCTTTGGAGACCCAGTACTTC. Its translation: CASSPRDSLETQYF.

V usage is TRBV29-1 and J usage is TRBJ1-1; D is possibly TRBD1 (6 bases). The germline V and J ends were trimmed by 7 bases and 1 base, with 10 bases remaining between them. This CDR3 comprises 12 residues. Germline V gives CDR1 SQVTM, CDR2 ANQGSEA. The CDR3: CSAGQSNTEAFF. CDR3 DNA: TGCAGCGCCGGACAGTCGAACACTGAAGCTTTCTTT.

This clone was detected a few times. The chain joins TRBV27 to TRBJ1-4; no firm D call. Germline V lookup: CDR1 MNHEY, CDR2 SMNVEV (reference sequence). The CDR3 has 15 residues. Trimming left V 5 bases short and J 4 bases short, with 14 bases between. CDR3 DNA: TGTGCCAGCAGTATCCTCGGGGTTGGTAATGAAAAACTGTTTTTT. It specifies CASSILGVGNEKLFF.

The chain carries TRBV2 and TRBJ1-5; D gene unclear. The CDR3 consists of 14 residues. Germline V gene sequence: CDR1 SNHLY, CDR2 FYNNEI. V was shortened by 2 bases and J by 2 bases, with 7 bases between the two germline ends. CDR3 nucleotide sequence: TGTGCCAGCAGTGAACGCGGGCGCAATCAGCCCCAGCATTTT. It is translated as CASSERGRNQPQHF.

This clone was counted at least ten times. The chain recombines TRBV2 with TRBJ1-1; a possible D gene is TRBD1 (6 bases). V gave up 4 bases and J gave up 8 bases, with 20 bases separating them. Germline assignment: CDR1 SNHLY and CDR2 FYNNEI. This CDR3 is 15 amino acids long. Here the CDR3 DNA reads TGTGCCAGCAGTGCGTTGGGCAGGGGAACAAACGAAGCTTTCTTT. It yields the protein CASSALGRGTNEAFF.

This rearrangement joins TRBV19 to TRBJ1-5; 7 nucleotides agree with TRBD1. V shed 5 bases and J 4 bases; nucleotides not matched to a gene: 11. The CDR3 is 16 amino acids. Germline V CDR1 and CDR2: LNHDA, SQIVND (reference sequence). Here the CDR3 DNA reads TGTGCCAGTAGTGCGACAGGGCTGGGACCGAATCAGCCCCAGCATTTT. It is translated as CASSATGLGPNQPQHF.

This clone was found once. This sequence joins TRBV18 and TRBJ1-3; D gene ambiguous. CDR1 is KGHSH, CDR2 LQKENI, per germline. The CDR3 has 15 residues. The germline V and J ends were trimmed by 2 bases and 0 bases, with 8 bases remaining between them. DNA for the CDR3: TGTGCCAGCTCACCAGAGGGCCTCTCTGGAAACACCATATATTTT. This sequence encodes CASSPEGLSGNTIYF. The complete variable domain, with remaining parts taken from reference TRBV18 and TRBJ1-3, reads NAGVMQNPRHLVRRRGQEARLRCSPMKGHSHVYWYRQLPEEGLKFMVYLQKENIIDESGMPKERFSAEFPKEGPSILRIQQVVRGDSAAYFCASSPEGLSGNTIYFGEGSWLTVV.

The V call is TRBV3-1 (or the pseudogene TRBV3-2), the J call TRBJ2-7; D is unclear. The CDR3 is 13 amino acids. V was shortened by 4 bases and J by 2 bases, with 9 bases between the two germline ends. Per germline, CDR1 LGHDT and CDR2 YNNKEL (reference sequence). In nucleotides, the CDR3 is TGTGCCAGCAGCCCCTCGGGTCCCTACGAGCAGTACTTC. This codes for CASSPSGPYEQYF.

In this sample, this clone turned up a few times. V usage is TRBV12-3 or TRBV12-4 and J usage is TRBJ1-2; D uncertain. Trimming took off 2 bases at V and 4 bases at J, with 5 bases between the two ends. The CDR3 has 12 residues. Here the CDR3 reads CASSLYLYGYTF. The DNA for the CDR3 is TGTGCCAGCAGTTTATATCTCTATGGCTACACCTTC.

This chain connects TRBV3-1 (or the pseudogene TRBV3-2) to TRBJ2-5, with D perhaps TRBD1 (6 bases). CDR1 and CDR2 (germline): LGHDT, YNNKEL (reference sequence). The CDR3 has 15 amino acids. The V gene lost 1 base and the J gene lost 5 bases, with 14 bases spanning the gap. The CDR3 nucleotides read TGTGCCAGCAGCCAAGGCCTAGGGGGATGGGAGACCCAGTACTTC. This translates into CASSQGLGGWETQYF.